The rows below give T cell receptor beta chains drawn from one sample of a study of regulatory T cells in long-lasting Graves disease. Via MiXCR, TCRdb re-called the multiplex PCR reads, giving one row per CDR3 protein. The repertoire holds about 620,000 distinct CDR3 sequences, with roughly 15% as singletons. These data also featured in a second study, about T cells in Graves' hyperthyroidism and ophthalmopathy.

This sample comprised peripheral blood mononuclear cells (PBMCs), obtained at new diagnosis, from a patient treated with antithyroid drugs. These receptors came from a woman aged 30 to 39 with Graves disease. The CDR3 runs from the conserved cysteine through the conserved F or W. A D gene is named only where the DNA matches it firmly. The size field is filled for only some rows; it gives once, few, many or a size class.

TRBV25-1	NA	many	TRBJ2-7	TGTGCCAGCAGTGAACGGGGCAGGGGCATCAACGAGCAGTACTTC	CASSERGRGINEQYF
TRBV5-1	TRBD2	NA	TRBJ2-1	TGCGCCAGCAGCCATAGCGGGAGAGGCGACAATGAGCAGTTCTTC	CASSHSGRGDNEQFF
TRBV6-2/TRBV6-3	NA	NA	TRBJ1-4	TGTGCCAGCAGGGGACACCAGAATGAAAAACTGTTTTTT	CASRGHQNEKLFF
TRBV27	NA	NA	TRBJ2-1	TGTGCCAGCAGTTTAACGGCGGTAGCGAATTACAATGAGCAGTTCTTC	CASSLTAVANYNEQFF
TRBV5-1	NA	many	TRBJ2-7	TGCGCCAGCGGAGGATTAGGGCAGGGGGGAATCTACGAGCAGTACTTC	CASGGLGQGGIYEQYF
TRBV12-5	NA	few	TRBJ2-7	TGTGCTAGTGGTTTCCCGAACATATACCTCAGGGTAGGTCGAGCAGAAATCCCTTACGAGCAGTACTTC	CASGFPNIYLRVGRAEIPYEQYF
TRBV7-2	NA	many	TRBJ2-7	TGTGCCAGCAGCACGTACCTGCGGGTTGTCGACGAGCAGTACTTC	CASSTYLRVVDEQYF
TRBV9	NA	NA	TRBJ2-3	TGTGCCAGCAGCGTAGAGTCCCGGGAGACGCAGTATTTT	CASSVESRETQYF
TRBV7-9	TRBD1	NA	TRBJ2-5	TGTGCCAGCAGCTCGACGGGACAGGTGGGGACCCAGTACTTC	CASSSTGQVGTQYF
TRBV19	NA	few	TRBJ1-4	TGTGCCAGTAGTAAACGGCTTACAACTAATGAAAAACTGTTTTTT	CASSKRLTTNEKLFF
TRBV15	NA	many	TRBJ2-1	TGTGCCACCAGAATAGTCTCCTACAATGAGCAGTTCTTC	CATRIVSYNEQFF
TRBV7-8	TRBD2	once	TRBJ2-3	TGTGCCAGCAACAAGAGGGAGGGAGGATCAGGAGGGTCAGATACGCAGTATTTT	CASNKREGGSGGSDTQYF
TRBV5-1	NA	NA	TRBJ2-2	TGCGCCAGCAGCTTGGTGGTGGACACCGGGGAGCTGTTTTTT	CASSLVVDTGELFF
TRBV15	TRBD1	NA	TRBJ2-7	TGTGCCACCAGCAGTGGGACAGGGGGCTTTTACGAGCAGTACTTC	CATSSGTGGFYEQYF
TRBV6-1	NA	many	TRBJ1-6	TGTGCCAGCAGCGACCCAAGGGGCTATGCTCCCCTCCACTTT	CASSDPRGYAPLHF
TRBV10-3	TRBD1	NA	TRBJ1-5	TGTGCCATCAGTGAGTCCCCCGGGACAGGGGGCTTTCAGCCCCAGCATTTT	CAISESPGTGGFQPQHF
TRBV20-1	NA	NA	TRBJ2-5	TGCAGTGCTAATGGAAAAGGGGTCCTTGGAGAGACCCAGTACTTC	CSANGKGVLGETQYF
TRBV12-3/TRBV12-4	TRBD1	NA	TRBJ2-7	TGTGCCAGCAGTAGAATCTCCGGGACAGGGGGTGCCTACGAGCAGTACTTC	CASSRISGTGGAYEQYF
TRBV5-5	NA	few	TRBJ1-2	TGTGCCAGCAGCTTGGAGCCGAACTATGGCTACACCTTC	CASSLEPNYGYTF
TRBV27	TRBD1	many	TRBJ1-1	TGTGCCAGCAGTTTTAGGCCGGGACAGGGGACTTTCTTT	CASSFRPGQGTFF
TRBV29-1	NA	few	TRBJ1-1	TGCAGCGTTGATGTTTTGGGAGACACTGAAGCTTTCTTT	CSVDVLGDTEAFF
TRBV20-1	NA	NA	TRBJ1-2	TGCAGTGCTAGACGGACGGATTCAGTTGGCTACACCTTC	CSARRTDSVGYTF
TRBV11-1	TRBD2	many	TRBJ2-3	TGTGCCAGCAGCCCGACTAGCCCAGATACGCAGTATTTT	CASSPTSPDTQYF
TRBV6-5	NA	NA	TRBJ1-1	TGTGCCAGCAGTTACTCGTGGAAAGGGCCCGGGACTGAAGCTTTCTTT	CASSYSWKGPGTEAFF
TRBV7-8	TRBD2	few	TRBJ2-7	TGTGCCAGCAGCTTAGGGACTAGCGGGGCTTTTCCCTACGAGCAGTACTTC	CASSLGTSGAFPYEQYF
TRBV27	TRBD2	many	TRBJ2-1	TGTGCCAGCAGCTTCAGGCCGGGCGGGGGGCAGTTCTTC	CASSFRPGGGQFF
TRBV20-1	TRBD1	many	TRBJ2-5	TGCAGTGCGAGCGGGACAGGGGACCTAGAGACCCAGTACTTC	CSASGTGDLETQYF
TRBV27	TRBD1	many	TRBJ2-3	TGTGCCAGCAGTCAGGACAGGATCACAGATACGCAGTATTTT	CASSQDRITDTQYF
TRBV14	NA	few	TRBJ1-1	TGTGCCAGCAGCCAAGAATGGACAGTGAACACTGAAGCTTTCTTT	CASSQEWTVNTEAFF
TRBV2	NA	many	TRBJ2-7	TGTGCCAGCAGTCGCGGGATGAGGAACGAGCAGTACTTC	CASSRGMRNEQYF
TRBV28	NA	many	TRBJ1-6	TGTGCCAGCAGTTTAAGCGGACACAGGATTAATTCACCCCTCCACTTT	CASSLSGHRINSPLHF
TRBV6-1	TRBD1	NA	TRBJ2-7	TGTGCCAGCGGCTGGACAGGGGTGCACGAGCAGTACTTC	CASGWTGVHEQYF
TRBV20-1	NA	few	TRBJ1-4	TGCAGTGCTAGAGATAGGGCAACTAATGAAAAACTGTTTTTT	CSARDRATNEKLFF
TRBV5-6	NA	few	TRBJ1-1	TGTGCCAGCAGCTTGATCGGGATGGAGGAAAACACTGAAGCTTTCTTT	CASSLIGMEENTEAFF
TRBV5-1	NA	many	TRBJ1-1	TGCGCCAGCACGGGGGGGGCCAAAGACGCTGAAGCTTTCTTT	CASTGGAKDAEAFF
TRBV6-1	NA	many	TRBJ2-7	TGTGCCAGCAGGGGGTCAGCGCCTGTCTACGAGCAGTACTTC	CASRGSAPVYEQYF
TRBV5-1	TRBD1	NA	TRBJ1-5	TGCGCCAGCAGCTACGGACAGGGGGAACAGCCCCAGCATTTT	CASSYGQGEQPQHF
TRBV12-3/TRBV12-4	NA	many	TRBJ2-7	TGTGCCAGCAGTTTGGATCGAACGGGCTACGAGCAGTACTTC	CASSLDRTGYEQYF
TRBV27	TRBD1	many	TRBJ2-7	TGTGCCAGCAGTTTGTCCGGGACAGGCTACGAGCAGTACTTC	CASSLSGTGYEQYF
TRBV20-1	NA	NA	TRBJ2-1	TGCAGTAGTCGGCTGGGATCCTACAATGAGCAGTTCTTC	CSSRLGSYNEQFF
TRBV7-3	TRBD2	many	TRBJ2-1	TGTGCCAGCAGCTTATCTCTAGCGGGAAGGAATGAGCAGTTCTTC	CASSLSLAGRNEQFF